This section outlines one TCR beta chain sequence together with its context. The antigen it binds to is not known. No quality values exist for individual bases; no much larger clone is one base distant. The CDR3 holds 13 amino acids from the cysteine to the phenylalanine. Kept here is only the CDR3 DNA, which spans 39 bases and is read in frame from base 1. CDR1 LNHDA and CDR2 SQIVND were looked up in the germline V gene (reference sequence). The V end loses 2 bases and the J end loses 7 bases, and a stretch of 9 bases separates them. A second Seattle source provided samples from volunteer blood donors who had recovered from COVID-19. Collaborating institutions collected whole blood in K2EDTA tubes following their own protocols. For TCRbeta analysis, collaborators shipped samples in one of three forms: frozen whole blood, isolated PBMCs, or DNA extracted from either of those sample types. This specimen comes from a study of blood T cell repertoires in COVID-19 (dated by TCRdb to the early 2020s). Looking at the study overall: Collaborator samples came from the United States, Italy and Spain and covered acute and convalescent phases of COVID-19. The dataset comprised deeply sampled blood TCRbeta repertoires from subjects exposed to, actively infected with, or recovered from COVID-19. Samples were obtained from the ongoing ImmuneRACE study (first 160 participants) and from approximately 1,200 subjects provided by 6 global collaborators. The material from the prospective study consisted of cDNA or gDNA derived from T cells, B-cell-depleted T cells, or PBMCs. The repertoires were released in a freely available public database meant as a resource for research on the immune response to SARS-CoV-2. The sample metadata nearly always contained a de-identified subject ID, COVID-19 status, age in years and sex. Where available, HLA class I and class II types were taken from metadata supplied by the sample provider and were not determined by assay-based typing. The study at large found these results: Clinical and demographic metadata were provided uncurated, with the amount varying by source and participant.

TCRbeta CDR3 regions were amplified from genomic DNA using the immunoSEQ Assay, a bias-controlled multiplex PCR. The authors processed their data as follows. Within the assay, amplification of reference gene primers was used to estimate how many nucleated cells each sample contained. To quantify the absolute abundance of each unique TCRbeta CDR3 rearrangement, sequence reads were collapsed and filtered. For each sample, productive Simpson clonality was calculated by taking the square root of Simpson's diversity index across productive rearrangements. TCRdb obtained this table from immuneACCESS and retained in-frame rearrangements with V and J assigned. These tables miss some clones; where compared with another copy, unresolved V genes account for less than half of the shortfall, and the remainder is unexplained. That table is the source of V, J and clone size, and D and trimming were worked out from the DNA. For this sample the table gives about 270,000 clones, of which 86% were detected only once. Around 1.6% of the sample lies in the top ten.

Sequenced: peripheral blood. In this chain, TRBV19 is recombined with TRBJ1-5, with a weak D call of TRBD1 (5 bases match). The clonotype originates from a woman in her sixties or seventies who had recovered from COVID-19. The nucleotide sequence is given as TGTGCCAGTAGTATAAGGGGTGAGCAGCCCCAGCATTTT. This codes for CASSIRGEQPQHF.